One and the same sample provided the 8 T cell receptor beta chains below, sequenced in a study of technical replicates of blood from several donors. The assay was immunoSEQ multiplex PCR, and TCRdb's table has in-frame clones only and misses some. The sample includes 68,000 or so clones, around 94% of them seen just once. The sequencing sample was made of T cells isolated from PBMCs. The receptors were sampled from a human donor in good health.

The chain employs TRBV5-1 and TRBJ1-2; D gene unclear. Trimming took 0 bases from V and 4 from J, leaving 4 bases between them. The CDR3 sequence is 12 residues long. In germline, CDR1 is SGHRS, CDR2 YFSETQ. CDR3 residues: CASSLASYGYTF. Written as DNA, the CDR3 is TGCGCCAGCAGCTTGGCTAGCTATGGCTACACCTTC.

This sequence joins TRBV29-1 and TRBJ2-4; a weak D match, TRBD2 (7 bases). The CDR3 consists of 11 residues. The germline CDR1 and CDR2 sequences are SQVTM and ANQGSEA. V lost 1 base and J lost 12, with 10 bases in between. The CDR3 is CSVEGGGGQYF. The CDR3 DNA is TGCAGCGTTGAAGGGGGGGGCGGTCAGTACTTC.

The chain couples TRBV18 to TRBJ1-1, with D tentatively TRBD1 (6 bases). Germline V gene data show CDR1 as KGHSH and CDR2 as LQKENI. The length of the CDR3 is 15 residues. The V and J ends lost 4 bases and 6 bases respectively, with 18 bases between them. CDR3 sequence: CASSRGTNSAAEAFF. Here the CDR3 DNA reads TGTGCCAGCTCACGAGGGACAAATTCGGCGGCTGAAGCTTTCTTT.

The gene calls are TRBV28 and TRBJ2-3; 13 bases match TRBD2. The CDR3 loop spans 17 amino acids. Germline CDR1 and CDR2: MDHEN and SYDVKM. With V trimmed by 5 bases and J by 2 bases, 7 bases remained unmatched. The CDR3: CASSRTSGRWDTDTQYF. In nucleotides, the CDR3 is TGTGCCAGCAGTCGGACTAGCGGGAGATGGGACACAGATACGCAGTATTTT. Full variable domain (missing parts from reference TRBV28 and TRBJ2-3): DVKVTQSSRYLVKRTGEKVFLECVQDMDHENMFWYRQDPGLGLRLIYFSYDVKMKEKGDIPEGYSVSREKKERFSLILESASTNQTSMYLCASSRTSGRWDTDTQYFGPGTRLTVL.

The chain's CDR3 is CASSLASGGDTEAFF. DNA of the CDR3: TGCGCCAGCAGCTTGGCATCCGGGGGTGACACTGAAGCTTTCTTT. The rearrangement links TRBV5-1 to TRBJ1-1; D may be TRBD1 (5 bases). V shed 0 bases and J shed 3 bases, with 12 bases lying between them. The CDR3 loop spans 15 amino acids. The V gene's germline CDR1 is SGHRS and CDR2 YFSETQ.

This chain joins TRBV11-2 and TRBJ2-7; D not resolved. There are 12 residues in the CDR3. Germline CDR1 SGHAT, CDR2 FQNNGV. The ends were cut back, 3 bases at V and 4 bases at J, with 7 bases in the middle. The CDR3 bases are TGTGCCAGCAGCTTGGTGAGTTACGAGCAGTACTTC. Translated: CASSLVSYEQYF.

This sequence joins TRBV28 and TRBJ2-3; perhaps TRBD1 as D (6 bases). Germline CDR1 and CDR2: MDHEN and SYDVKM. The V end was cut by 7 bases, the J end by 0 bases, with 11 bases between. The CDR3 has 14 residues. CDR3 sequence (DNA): TGTGCCAGCAACCTGGGGGCGAGCACAGATACGCAGTATTTT. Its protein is CASNLGASTDTQYF.

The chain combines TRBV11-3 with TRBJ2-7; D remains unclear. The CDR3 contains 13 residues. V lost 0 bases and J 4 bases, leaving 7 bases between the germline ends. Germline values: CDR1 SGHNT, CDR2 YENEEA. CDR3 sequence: CASSLDRDYEQYF. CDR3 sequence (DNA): TGTGCCAGCAGCTTAGATCGAGATTACGAGCAGTACTTC. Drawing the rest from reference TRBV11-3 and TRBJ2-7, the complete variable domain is EAGVVQSPRYKIIEKKQPVAFWCNPISGHNTLYWYLQNLGQGPELLIRYENEEAVDDSQLPKDRFSAERLKGVDSTLKIQPAELGDSAVYLCASSLDRDYEQYFGPGTRLTVT.